These T cell receptor beta chains were read from a single sample in a study of OX40 agonist ivuxolimab in advanced cancers. Sequenced by immunoSEQ multiplex PCR; TCRdb stores in-frame clones only, minus some. The table has under 100,000 clones, about 84% seen once. Sequencing was performed on CD4+ or CD8+ T cells sorted from blood, taken in a trial of the OX40 agonist ivuxolimab. These receptors all stem from an adult with an advanced solid tumor such as melanoma, head and neck, liver or kidney cancer. The conserved cysteine and the conserved F or W are not part of the CDR3 here. A D gene is named only where the DNA matches it firmly.

j_call: TRBJ1-1; cdr3_length: 11; d_call: NA; v_call: TRBV18; cdr3_aa: ASSPSRDTEAF
j_call: TRBJ1-1; cdr3_length: 14; d_call: NA; v_call: TRBV4-1; cdr3_aa: ASSQAPSRGRTEAF
j_call: TRBJ1-1; cdr3_length: 11; d_call: NA; v_call: TRBV7-2; cdr3_aa: ASSPSGDTEAF
j_call: TRBJ2-2; cdr3_length: 14; d_call: TRBD1; v_call: TRBV9; cdr3_aa: ASSVVGQGAIGELF
j_call: TRBJ2-1; cdr3_length: 13; d_call: TRBD2; v_call: TRBV27; cdr3_aa: ASSLTSGRYNEQF
j_call: TRBJ1-2; cdr3_length: 13; d_call: NA; v_call: TRBV5-1; cdr3_aa: ASSSQGNANYGYT
j_call: TRBJ2-3; cdr3_length: 12; d_call: TRBD1; v_call: TRBV30; cdr3_aa: AWSVQGGVGTQY
j_call: TRBJ2-3; cdr3_length: 13; d_call: TRBD2; v_call: TRBV9; cdr3_aa: ASTNMREETDTQY
j_call: TRBJ2-7; cdr3_length: 16; d_call: NA; v_call: TRBV11-2; cdr3_aa: ASSLGRESPQSSYEQY
j_call: TRBJ2-7; cdr3_length: 12; d_call: NA; v_call: TRBV7-9; cdr3_aa: ASSLVKEGFEQY
j_call: TRBJ1-2; cdr3_length: 11; d_call: TRBD1; v_call: TRBV10-1; cdr3_aa: ASSRDRSYGYT
j_call: TRBJ2-2; cdr3_length: 12; d_call: TRBD2; v_call: TRBV19; cdr3_aa: ASSSGGAGGELF
j_call: TRBJ2-1; cdr3_length: 10; d_call: NA; v_call: TRBV21-1; cdr3_aa: ASSKGRVEQF
j_call: TRBJ1-1; cdr3_length: 12; d_call: NA; v_call: TRBV18; cdr3_aa: ASSPTIQNTEAF
j_call: TRBJ1-5; cdr3_length: 13; d_call: NA; v_call: TRBV6-5; cdr3_aa: ASSLGGGSNQPQH
j_call: TRBJ1-4; cdr3_length: 13; d_call: TRBD1; v_call: TRBV6-5; cdr3_aa: ASSYSDRGTEKLF
j_call: TRBJ2-7; cdr3_length: 14; d_call: NA; v_call: TRBV5-6; cdr3_aa: ASSPRQTEPSYEQY
j_call: TRBJ2-3; cdr3_length: 12; d_call: NA; v_call: TRBV7-2; cdr3_aa: ASSLLGPRATQY
j_call: TRBJ2-7; cdr3_length: 12; d_call: TRBD2; v_call: TRBV6-6; cdr3_aa: ASGTSGASYEQY
j_call: TRBJ1-5; cdr3_length: 12; d_call: TRBD1; v_call: TRBV18; cdr3_aa: ASSEQQGDQPQH
j_call: TRBJ1-5; cdr3_length: 12; d_call: NA; v_call: TRBV11-3; cdr3_aa: ASSLAPGNQPQH
j_call: TRBJ2-2; cdr3_length: 10; d_call: NA; v_call: TRBV7-7; cdr3_aa: ASSRQAGELF
j_call: TRBJ1-1; cdr3_length: 12; d_call: TRBD1; v_call: TRBV6-5; cdr3_aa: ASSKNRGSTEAF
j_call: TRBJ2-7; cdr3_length: 13; d_call: NA; v_call: TRBV10-2; cdr3_aa: ASSETGAWLHEQY
j_call: TRBJ1-5; cdr3_length: 14; d_call: TRBD1; v_call: TRBV6-1; cdr3_aa: ASSERQGTSNQPQH
j_call: TRBJ1-2; cdr3_length: 12; d_call: NA; v_call: TRBV4-1; cdr3_aa: ASSQIGGDYGYT
j_call: TRBJ1-1; cdr3_length: 9; d_call: NA; v_call: TRBV15; cdr3_aa: ATSRGTEAF
j_call: TRBJ2-7; cdr3_length: 12; d_call: NA; v_call: TRBV7-9; cdr3_aa: ASSLLSGSDEQY
j_call: TRBJ2-1; cdr3_length: 11; d_call: NA; v_call: TRBV6-6; cdr3_aa: ASSPPGVREQF
j_call: TRBJ2-1; cdr3_length: 10; d_call: NA; v_call: TRBV21-1; cdr3_aa: ASTRTANEQF
j_call: TRBJ1-2; cdr3_length: 12; d_call: NA; v_call: TRBV7-8; cdr3_aa: ASSLKPSGFGYT
j_call: TRBJ1-6; cdr3_length: 13; d_call: TRBD1; v_call: TRBV6-5; cdr3_aa: ASSSDRGLGSPLH
j_call: TRBJ1-5; cdr3_length: 10; d_call: NA; v_call: TRBV7-2; cdr3_aa: ASSLGVQPQH
j_call: TRBJ2-1; cdr3_length: 14; d_call: TRBD2; v_call: TRBV5-1; cdr3_aa: ASSLNAAGAYNEQF
j_call: TRBJ2-5; cdr3_length: 13; d_call: NA; v_call: TRBV4-1; cdr3_aa: ASSQGSVTQETQY
j_call: TRBJ2-1; cdr3_length: 14; d_call: TRBD2; v_call: TRBV7-2; cdr3_aa: ASSLLAGGSMYEQF
j_call: TRBJ1-1; cdr3_length: 13; d_call: TRBD1; v_call: TRBV15; cdr3_aa: ATSRDPTGRTEAF
j_call: TRBJ2-3; cdr3_length: 11; d_call: NA; v_call: TRBV30; cdr3_aa: AWSWVITDTQY
j_call: TRBJ2-7; cdr3_length: 9; d_call: NA; v_call: TRBV18; cdr3_aa: ASSPTVTGD
j_call: TRBJ2-5; cdr3_length: 10; d_call: NA; v_call: TRBV7-3; cdr3_aa: ASSLRGQTQY
j_call: TRBJ2-3; cdr3_length: 12; d_call: NA; v_call: TRBV5-1; cdr3_aa: ASRPDPSTDTQY
j_call: TRBJ1-2; cdr3_length: 12; d_call: NA; v_call: TRBV6-5; cdr3_aa: ASSYLGYGYGYT
j_call: TRBJ2-7; cdr3_length: 15; d_call: TRBD1; v_call: TRBV7-9; cdr3_aa: ASSPDRGRASPYEQY
j_call: TRBJ2-7; cdr3_length: 14; d_call: TRBD1; v_call: TRBV6-5; cdr3_aa: ASSSHPGQSSYEQY
j_call: TRBJ1-1; cdr3_length: 11; d_call: NA; v_call: TRBV19; cdr3_aa: ASTYTPNTEAF
j_call: TRBJ2-5; cdr3_length: 16; d_call: TRBD2; v_call: TRBV19; cdr3_aa: ASSIDPSTSGAPETQY
j_call: TRBJ2-5; cdr3_length: 13; d_call: TRBD2; v_call: TRBV9; cdr3_aa: ASSVSGREGETQY
j_call: TRBJ1-1; cdr3_length: 12; d_call: NA; v_call: TRBV6-5; cdr3_aa: ASGRGETNTEAF
j_call: TRBJ1-1; cdr3_length: 13; d_call: NA; v_call: TRBV28; cdr3_aa: ASSSPTTGNTEAF
j_call: TRBJ1-4; cdr3_length: 13; d_call: NA; v_call: TRBV29-1; cdr3_aa: SVRDQWATNEKLF
j_call: TRBJ2-7; cdr3_length: 11; d_call: NA; v_call: TRBV25-1; cdr3_aa: ASSPSSGYEQY
j_call: TRBJ2-1; cdr3_length: 12; d_call: NA; v_call: TRBV7-6; cdr3_aa: ASSLGPSYNEQF
j_call: TRBJ2-1; cdr3_length: 11; d_call: NA; v_call: TRBV10-1; cdr3_aa: ASSEGQVNEQF
j_call: TRBJ2-7; cdr3_length: 12; d_call: NA; v_call: TRBV18; cdr3_aa: ASSPLPGVGEQY
j_call: TRBJ2-7; cdr3_length: 12; d_call: TRBD1; v_call: TRBV5-1; cdr3_aa: ASSLQGFPYEQY
j_call: TRBJ1-3; cdr3_length: 12; d_call: NA; v_call: TRBV6-1; cdr3_aa: ASSDRTPGNTIY
j_call: TRBJ2-3; cdr3_length: 15; d_call: TRBD2; v_call: TRBV9; cdr3_aa: ASSVSPAGGNTDTQY
j_call: TRBJ2-1; cdr3_length: 15; d_call: TRBD2; v_call: TRBV7-2; cdr3_aa: ASSVKTSGSSYNEQF